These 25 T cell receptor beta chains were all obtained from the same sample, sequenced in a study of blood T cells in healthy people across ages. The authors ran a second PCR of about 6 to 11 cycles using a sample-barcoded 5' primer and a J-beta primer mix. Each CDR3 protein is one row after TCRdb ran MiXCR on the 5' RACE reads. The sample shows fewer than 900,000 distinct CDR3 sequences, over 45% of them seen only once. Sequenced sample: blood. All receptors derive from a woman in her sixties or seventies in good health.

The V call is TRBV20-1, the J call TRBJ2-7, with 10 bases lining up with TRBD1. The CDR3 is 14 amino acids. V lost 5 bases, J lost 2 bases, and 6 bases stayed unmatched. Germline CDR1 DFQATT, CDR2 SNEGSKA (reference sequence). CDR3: CSAPDRGSTYEQYF. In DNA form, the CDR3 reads TGCAGTGCTCCGGACAGGGGGAGCACCTACGAGCAGTACTTC.

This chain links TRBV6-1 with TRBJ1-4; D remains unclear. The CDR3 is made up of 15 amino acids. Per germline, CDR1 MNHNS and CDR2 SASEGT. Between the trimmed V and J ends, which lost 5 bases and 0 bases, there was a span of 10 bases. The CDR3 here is CASSPGPATNEKLFF. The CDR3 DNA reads TGTGCCAGCAGTCCGGGCCCTGCAACTAATGAAAAACTGTTTTTT.

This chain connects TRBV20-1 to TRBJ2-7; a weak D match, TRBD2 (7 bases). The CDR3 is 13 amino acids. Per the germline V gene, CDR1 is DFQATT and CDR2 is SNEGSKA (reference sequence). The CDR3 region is CRVKGGSSYEQYF. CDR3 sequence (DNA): TGCAGGGTAAAGGGGGGGAGCTCCTACGAGCAGTACTTC.

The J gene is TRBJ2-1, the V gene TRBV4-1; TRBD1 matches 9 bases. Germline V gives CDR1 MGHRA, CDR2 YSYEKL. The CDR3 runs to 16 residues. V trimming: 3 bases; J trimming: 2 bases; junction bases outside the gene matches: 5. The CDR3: CASSQGGTGTYNEQFF. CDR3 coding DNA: TGCGCCAGCAGCCAGGGGGGGACAGGGACCTACAATGAGCAGTTCTTC.

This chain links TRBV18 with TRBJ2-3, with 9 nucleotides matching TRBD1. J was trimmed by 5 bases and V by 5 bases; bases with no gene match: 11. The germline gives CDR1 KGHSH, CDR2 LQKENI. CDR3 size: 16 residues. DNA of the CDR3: TGTGCCAGCTCAAAGCGGGACAGGGCGCGTGGAGATACGCAGTATTTT. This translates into CASSKRDRARGDTQYF.

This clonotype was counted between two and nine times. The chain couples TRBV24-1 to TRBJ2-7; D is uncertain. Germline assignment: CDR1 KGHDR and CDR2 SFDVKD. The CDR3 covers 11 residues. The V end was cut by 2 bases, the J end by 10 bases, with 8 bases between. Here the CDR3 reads CATSDYTRQYF. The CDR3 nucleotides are TGTGCCACCAGTGATTATACAAGACAGTACTTC.

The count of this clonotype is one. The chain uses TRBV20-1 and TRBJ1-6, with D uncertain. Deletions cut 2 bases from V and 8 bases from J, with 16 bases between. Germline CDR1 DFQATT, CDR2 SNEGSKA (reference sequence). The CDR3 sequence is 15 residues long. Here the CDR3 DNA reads TGCAGTGCTAGACACAGAAGGGAATGGGATTCACCCCTCCACTTT. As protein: CSARHRREWDSPLHF.

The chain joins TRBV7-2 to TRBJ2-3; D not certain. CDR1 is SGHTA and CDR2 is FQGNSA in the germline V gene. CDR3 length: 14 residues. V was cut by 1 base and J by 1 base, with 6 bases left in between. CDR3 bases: TGTGCCAGCAGCTTAGACGACCGCACAGATACGCAGTATTTT. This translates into CASSLDDRTDTQYF.

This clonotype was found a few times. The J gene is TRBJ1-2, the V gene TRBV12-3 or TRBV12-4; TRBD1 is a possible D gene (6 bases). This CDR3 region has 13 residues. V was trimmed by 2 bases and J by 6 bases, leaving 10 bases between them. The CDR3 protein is CASSLTDRDGYTF. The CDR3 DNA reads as TGTGCCAGCAGTTTAACGGACAGAGATGGCTACACCTTC.

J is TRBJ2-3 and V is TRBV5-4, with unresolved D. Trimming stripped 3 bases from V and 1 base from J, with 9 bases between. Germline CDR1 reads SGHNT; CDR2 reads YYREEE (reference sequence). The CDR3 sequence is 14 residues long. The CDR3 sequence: CASSSHGGTDTQYF. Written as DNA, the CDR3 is TGTGCCAGCAGCTCCCATGGGGGCACAGATACGCAGTATTTT.

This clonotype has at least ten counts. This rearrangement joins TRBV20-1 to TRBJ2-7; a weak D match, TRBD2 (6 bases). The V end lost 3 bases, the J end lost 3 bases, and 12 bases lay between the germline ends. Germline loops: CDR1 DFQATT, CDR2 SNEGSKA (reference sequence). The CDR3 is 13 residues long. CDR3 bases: TGCAGTGCTAGTTCACTAGCCCACTACGAGCAGTACTTC. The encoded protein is CSASSLAHYEQYF.

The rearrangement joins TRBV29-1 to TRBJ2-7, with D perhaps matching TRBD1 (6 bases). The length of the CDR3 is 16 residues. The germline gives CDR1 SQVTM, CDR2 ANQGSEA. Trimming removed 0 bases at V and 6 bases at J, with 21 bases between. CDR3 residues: CSVEERGTQGTSEQYF. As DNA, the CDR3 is TGCAGCGTTGAAGAAAGGGGGACCCAGGGGACCTCCGAGCAGTACTTC.

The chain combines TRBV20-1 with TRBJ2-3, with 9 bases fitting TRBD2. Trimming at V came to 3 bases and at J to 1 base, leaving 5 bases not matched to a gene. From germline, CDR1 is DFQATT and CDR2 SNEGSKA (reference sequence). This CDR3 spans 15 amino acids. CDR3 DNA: TGCAGTGCTAGGATAGCGGGAGCACGCACAGATACGCAGTATTTT. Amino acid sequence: CSARIAGARTDTQYF.

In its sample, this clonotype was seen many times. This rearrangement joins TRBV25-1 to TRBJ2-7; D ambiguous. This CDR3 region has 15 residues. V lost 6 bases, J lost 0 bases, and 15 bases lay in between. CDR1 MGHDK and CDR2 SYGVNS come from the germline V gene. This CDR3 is CASSHNLRSSYEQYF. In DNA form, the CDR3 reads TGTGCCAGCAGCCACAATCTAAGGAGCTCCTACGAGCAGTACTTC.

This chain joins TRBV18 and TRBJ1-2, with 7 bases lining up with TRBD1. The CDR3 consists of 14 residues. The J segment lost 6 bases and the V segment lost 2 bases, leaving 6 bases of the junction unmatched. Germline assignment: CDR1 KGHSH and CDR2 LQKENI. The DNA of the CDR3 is TGTGCCAGCTCACCATCGATCCAGGGGGATGGCTACACCTTC. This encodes CASSPSIQGDGYTF.

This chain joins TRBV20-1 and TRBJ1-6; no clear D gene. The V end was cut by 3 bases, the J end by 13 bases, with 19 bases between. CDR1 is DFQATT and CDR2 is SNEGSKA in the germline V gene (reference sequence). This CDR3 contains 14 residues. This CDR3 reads CSASPPAGERPLHF. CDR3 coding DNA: TGCAGTGCTAGCCCCCCAGCGGGTGAGAGGCCCCTCCACTTT.

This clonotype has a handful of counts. DNA for the CDR3: TGTGCCACCAGCAGACTAGCGCTACAAGAGACCCAGTACTTC. Its translation is CATSRLALQETQYF. V and J are TRBV15 and TRBJ2-5, with a possible D match to TRBD2 (6 bases). The ends were cut back, 2 bases at V and 2 bases at J, with 9 bases in the middle. In germline, CDR1 is LNHNV, CDR2 YYDKDF (reference sequence). This CDR3 has 14 amino acids.

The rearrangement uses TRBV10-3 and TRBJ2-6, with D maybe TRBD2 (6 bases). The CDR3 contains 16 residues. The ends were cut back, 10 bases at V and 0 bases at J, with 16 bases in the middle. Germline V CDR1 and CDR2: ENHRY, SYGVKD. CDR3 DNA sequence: TGTGCCACCTTAGCGGACCCTTCCTCTGGGGCCAACGTCCTGACTTTC. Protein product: CATLADPSSGANVLTF.

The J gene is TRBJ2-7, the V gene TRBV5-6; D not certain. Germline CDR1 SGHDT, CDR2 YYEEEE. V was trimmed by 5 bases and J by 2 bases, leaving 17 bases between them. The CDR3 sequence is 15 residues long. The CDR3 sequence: CASRERGRDPYEQYF. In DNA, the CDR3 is TGTGCCAGCAGGGAGAGAGGAAGGGATCCCTACGAGCAGTACTTC. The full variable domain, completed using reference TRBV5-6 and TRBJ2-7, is DAGVTQSPTHLIKTRGQQVTLRCSPKSGHDTVSWYQQALGQGPQFIFQYYEEEERQRGNFPDRFSGHQFPNYSSELNVNALLLGDSALYLCASRERGRDPYEQYFGPGTRLTVT.

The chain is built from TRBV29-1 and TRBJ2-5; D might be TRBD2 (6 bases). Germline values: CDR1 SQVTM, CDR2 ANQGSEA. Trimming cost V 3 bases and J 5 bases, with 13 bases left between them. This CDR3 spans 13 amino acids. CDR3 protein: CSVDSGRAETQYF. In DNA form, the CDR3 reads TGCAGCGTTGATTCCGGGAGAGCGGAGACCCAGTACTTC.

The CDR3 is CASKGQNNEKLFF. In DNA form, the CDR3 reads TGTGCCAGCAAAGGACAGAATAATGAAAAACTGTTTTTT. The gene calls are TRBV18 and TRBJ1-4, with a tentative D call TRBD1 (6 bases). Trimming left V 8 bases short and J 4 bases short, with 11 bases between. This CDR3 spans 13 amino acids. In germline, CDR1 is KGHSH, CDR2 LQKENI.

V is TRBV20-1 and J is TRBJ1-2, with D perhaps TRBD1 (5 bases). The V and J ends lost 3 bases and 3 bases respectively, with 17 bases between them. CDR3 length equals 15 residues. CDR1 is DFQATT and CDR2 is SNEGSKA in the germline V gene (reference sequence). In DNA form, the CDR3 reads TGCAGTGCTAGTTCCTCGGGGGGGATCGACTATGGCTACACCTTC. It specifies CSASSSGGIDYGYTF.

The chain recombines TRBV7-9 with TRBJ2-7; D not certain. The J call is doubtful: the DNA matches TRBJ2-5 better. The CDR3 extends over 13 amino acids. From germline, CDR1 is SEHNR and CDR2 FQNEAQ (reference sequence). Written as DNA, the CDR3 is TGTGCCAGCAGCCGCGCAGTTTTGGAGACCCAGTACTTC. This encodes CASSRAVLETQYF.

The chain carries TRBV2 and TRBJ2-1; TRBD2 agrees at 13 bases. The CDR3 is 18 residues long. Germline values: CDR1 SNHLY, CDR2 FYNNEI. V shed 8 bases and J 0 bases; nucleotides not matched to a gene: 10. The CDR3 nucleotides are TGTGCCAGCGTTTCCGGGACTAGCGGGAAAAGCTCCTACAATGAGCAGTTCTTC. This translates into CASVSGTSGKSSYNEQFF.

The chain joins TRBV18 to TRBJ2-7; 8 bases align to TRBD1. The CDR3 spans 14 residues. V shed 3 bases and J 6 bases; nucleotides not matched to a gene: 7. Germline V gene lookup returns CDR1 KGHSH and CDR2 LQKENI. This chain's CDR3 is CASSPDRGSSEQYF. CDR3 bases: TGTGCCAGCTCACCTGACAGGGGAAGCTCCGAGCAGTACTTC.